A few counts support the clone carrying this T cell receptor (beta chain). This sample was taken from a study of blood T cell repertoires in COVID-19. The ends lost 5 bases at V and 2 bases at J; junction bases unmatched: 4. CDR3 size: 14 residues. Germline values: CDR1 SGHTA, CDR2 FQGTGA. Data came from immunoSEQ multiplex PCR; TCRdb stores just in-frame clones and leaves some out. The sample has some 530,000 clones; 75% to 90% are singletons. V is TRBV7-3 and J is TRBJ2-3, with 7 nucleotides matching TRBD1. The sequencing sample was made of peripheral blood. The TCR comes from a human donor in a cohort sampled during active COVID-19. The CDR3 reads CASSPDRATDTQYF. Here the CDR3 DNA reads TGTGCCAGCAGCCCAGACAGGGCCACAGATACGCAGTATTTT.